This is a list of T cell receptor beta chains from one sample in a study of shared clonotypes between healthy human individuals. Method: immunoSEQ multiplex PCR; TCRdb's copy keeps in-frame clones and lacks some. The sample comprises approximately 2.5 million clones, around 90% of which are singletons, and over 0.12% rests with the top ten. Sequencing was performed on naive CD4+ T cells sorted from blood. Receptors originate from a man younger than 35 in good health. The conserved cysteine and the conserved F or W are not part of the CDR3 here. Each record gives: J gene, V gene, CDR3 protein.

J: TRBJ2-7; V: TRBV5-3; CDR3: ARNIPSGKGEGEQY
J: TRBJ2-1; V: TRBV5-1; CDR3: ASSPWTSGSSGQF
J: TRBJ2-1; V: TRBV19; CDR3: ASSLGLSGSDNEQF
J: TRBJ2-3; V: TRBV7-7; CDR3: ASSYPGLADVDTQY
J: TRBJ1-2; V: TRBV5-6; CDR3: ASSTTGSGYT
J: TRBJ2-3; V: TRBV11-2; CDR3: ASKRGPSTDTQY
J: TRBJ1-2; V: TRBV6-5; CDR3: ASSYGAVDNYGYT
J: TRBJ2-2; V: TRBV12-5; CDR3: ASGLGAGGGELF
J: TRBJ1-1; V: TRBV18; CDR3: ASSPVTGAPGGEAF
J: TRBJ2-5; V: TRBV11-2; CDR3: ASSLEMWGPGN